This T cell receptor (beta chain) was captured in a study of blood T cell repertoires in COVID-19. There are 13 residues in the CDR3. V lost 3 bases and J 6 bases, leaving 11 bases between the germline ends. Germline CDR1 is DFQATT and CDR2 is SNEGSKA (reference sequence). The assay was immunoSEQ multiplex PCR, and TCRdb's table has in-frame clones only and misses some. The sample has some 260,000 clones; 80% to 90% are singletons. Enrollment of patients from Seattle took place during active infection, with longitudinal follow-up. Sequencing was done on a sample of peripheral blood. This sequence joins TRBV20-1 and TRBJ1-4, with D tentatively TRBD1 (5 bases). This clonotype was obtained from a woman aged 70-85 years with COVID-19, enrolled during active disease. The CDR3 reads CSASSGLDEKLFF. CDR3 nucleotides: TGCAGTGCTAGTTCAGGGTTGGATGAAAAACTGTTTTTT.